This passage covers 27 T cell receptor beta chains from one sample sequenced in a study of regulatory T cells in long-lasting Graves disease. Arm-PCR of CDR3 regions and iRepertoire HTBI primers were the basis on which TCR beta libraries were built. Via MiXCR, TCRdb re-called the multiplex PCR reads, giving one row per CDR3 protein. The sample contains fewer than 650,000 distinct CDR3 sequences, about 16% of which appear only once. The time point here: newly diagnosed GD, antithyroid drugs for less than 3 months. The TCR library used RNA extracted from PBMCs. These data are also associated with another study on T cells in Graves' hyperthyroidism and ophthalmopathy.

This material consisted of peripheral blood mononuclear cells (PBMCs), taken at new diagnosis, from a patient treated with antithyroid drugs. Receptors were obtained from a man between 18 and 29 years old with Graves disease.

This clonotype showed up just a few times. This sequence joins TRBV5-1 and TRBJ1-1; D gene unclear. The V and J ends lost 0 bases and 2 bases respectively, with 8 bases between them. Germline loops: CDR1 SGHRS, CDR2 YFSETQ. CDR3 length: 14 residues. This chain's CDR3 is CASSLGWENTEAFF. CDR3 sequence (DNA): TGCGCCAGCAGCTTGGGATGGGAAAACACTGAAGCTTTCTTT.

In its sample, this clonotype was seen a few times. This rearrangement joins TRBV6-1 to TRBJ1-2, with 8 bases aligning to TRBD1. The length of the CDR3 is 13 residues. Trimming removed 10 bases from V and 4 bases from J; junction bases left unmatched: 8. The germline gives CDR1 MNHNS, CDR2 SASEGT. The CDR3 spells CATPGQASYGYTF. CDR3 bases: TGTGCCACTCCGGGACAGGCCTCCTATGGCTACACCTTC.

This clonotype showed up many times. The chain has TRBV5-1 and TRBJ2-7; 11 nucleotides match TRBD2. CDR1 is SGHRS and CDR2 is YFSETQ in the germline V gene. The CDR3 has 15 amino acids. After removal of 0 bases from V and 5 bases from J, the junction contained 4 bases not matched to a gene. CDR3 region: CASSLALAGGHEQYF. The CDR3 DNA sequence: TGCGCCAGCAGCTTGGCGCTAGCGGGAGGTCACGAGCAGTACTTC.

The chain couples TRBV20-1 to TRBJ1-3; no clear D gene. V dropped 6 bases and J dropped 0 bases, with 9 bases sitting between them. The germline V gene has CDR1 DFQATT and CDR2 SNEGSKA (reference sequence). This CDR3 region has 13 residues. The CDR3 DNA reads as TGCAGTGCAGTACAGAGCTCTGGAAACACCATATATTTT. Translating gives CSAVQSSGNTIYF.

This clonotype has a handful of counts. The rearrangement uses TRBV3-1 and TRBJ2-1; TRBD2 matches at 14 bases. V was clipped by 4 bases and J by 3 bases; unmatched bases: 2. From germline, CDR1 is LGHDT and CDR2 YNNKEL (reference sequence). The CDR3 extends over 16 amino acids. Here the CDR3 reads CASSPTSGGVYNEQFF. In DNA form, the CDR3 reads TGTGCCAGCAGCCCGACTAGCGGGGGGGTCTACAATGAGCAGTTCTTC.

In its sample, this clonotype was seen a few times. The chain joins TRBV5-8 to TRBJ1-2, with D uncertain. The CDR3 totals 13 residues. V shed 4 bases and J shed 4 bases, with 11 bases lying between them. The germline gives CDR1 SGHTS, CDR2 YDEGEE. CDR3 residues: CASSETAIYGYTF. CDR3 coding DNA: TGTGCCAGCAGCGAAACAGCTATCTATGGCTACACCTTC.

The chain has TRBV30 and TRBJ2-7; 8 positions match TRBD1. V trimming: 2 bases; J trimming: 5 bases; junction bases outside the gene matches: 11. The CDR3 length is 15 residues. Germline CDR1 GTSNPN, CDR2 SVGIG (reference sequence). CDR3 bases: TGTGCCTGGAGTCCTCTATGGACAGGGTATAACGAGCAGTACTTC. Translating it yields CAWSPLWTGYNEQYF.

There are many counts of this clonotype. The chain employs TRBV5-4 and TRBJ2-7; D is perhaps TRBD1 (5 bases). Germline V gene sequence: CDR1 SGHNT, CDR2 YYREEE (reference sequence). The CDR3 is 14 amino acids. V was trimmed by 0 bases and J by 2 bases, leaving 9 bases between them. CDR3 amino acids: CASSLGQMTYEQYF. The CDR3 bases are TGTGCCAGCAGCTTGGGACAGATGACCTACGAGCAGTACTTC.

This clonotype was found a few times. This rearrangement joins TRBV28 to TRBJ2-2; 7 nucleotides agree with TRBD2. The CDR3 sequence is 13 residues long. Germline V gives CDR1 MDHEN, CDR2 SYDVKM. Germline trimming cut 5 bases from V and 5 bases from J; bases unmatched to any gene: 2. CDR3 in amino acids: CASSTSETGELFF. CDR3 nucleotides: TGTGCCAGCAGTACTAGCGAAACCGGGGAGCTGTTTTTT.

This clonotype was seen ten or more times. The rearrangement joins TRBV20-1 to TRBJ2-1; D not resolved. The CDR3 covers 14 residues. Per germline, CDR1 DFQATT and CDR2 SNEGSKA (reference sequence). Trimming took off 3 bases at V and 8 bases at J, with 17 bases between the two ends. The CDR3 DNA reads as TGCAGTGCTAGTGGGTTCATAGACGTCTATGAGCAGTTCTTC. Translation: CSASGFIDVYEQFF.

The chain joins TRBV9 to TRBJ2-2, with TRBD2 identical over 8 bases. The germline V gene encodes CDR1 SGDLS and CDR2 YYNGEE. This CDR3 spans 16 amino acids. J gave up 5 bases and V 3 bases, and 9 bases lay outside the gene matches. The CDR3 region is CASSGSPGLVTGELFF. The CDR3 DNA reads TGTGCCAGCAGCGGTTCGCCGGGACTAGTGACCGGGGAGCTGTTTTTT.

This clonotype came up many times. The chain has TRBV30 and TRBJ2-5; no firm D call. V lost 4 bases and J lost 5, with 11 bases in between. The CDR3 loop spans 12 amino acids. From germline, CDR1 is GTSNPN and CDR2 SVGIG (reference sequence). CDR3 in amino acids: CAWNQVFETQYF. CDR3 in DNA: TGTGCCTGGAATCAGGTTTTTGAGACCCAGTACTTC.

The chain is built from TRBV20-1 and TRBJ1-1; D not resolved. V was clipped by 1 base and J by 2 bases, with 11 bases between them. Germline assignment: CDR1 DFQATT and CDR2 SNEGSKA (reference sequence). CDR3 length: 14 residues. CDR3 region: CSARGTFENTEAFF. DNA of the CDR3: TGCAGTGCTAGAGGGACCTTTGAAAACACTGAAGCTTTCTTT.

The gene calls are TRBV7-9 and TRBJ2-1, with TRBD2 matching 9 bases. The J segment lost 7 bases and the V segment lost 8 bases, leaving 12 bases of the junction unmatched. Germline V gene data show CDR1 as SEHNR and CDR2 as FQNEAQ (reference sequence). The CDR3 covers 15 residues. The CDR3 DNA reads as TGTGCCAGCGGGGGGGGACTAGCCCGCCGAAATGAGCAGTTCTTC. It is translated as CASGGGLARRNEQFF. Based on the CDR3 plus reference TRBV7-9 and TRBJ2-1, the full variable domain is DTGVSQNPRHKITKRGQNVTFRCDPISEHNRLYWYRQTLGQGPEFLTYFQNEAQLEKSRLLSDRFSAERPKGSFSTLEIQRTEQGDSAMYLCASGGGLARRNEQFFGPGTRLTVL.

This clonotype showed up many times. The gene calls are TRBV12-3 or TRBV12-4 and TRBJ2-5; TRBD1 is a possible D gene (5 bases). Trimming removed 3 bases from V and 4 bases from J, with 12 bases in between. This CDR3 has 14 amino acids. CDR3 residues: CASSFAGIGETQYF. CDR3 nucleotide sequence: TGTGCCAGCAGTTTCGCAGGGATAGGAGAGACCCAGTACTTC.

In DNA form, the CDR3 reads TGCAGTGCTAGCGGGCTAGCGGACAACAATGAGCAGTTCTTC. Translating gives CSASGLADNNEQFF. The V and J genes are TRBV20-1 and TRBJ2-1; 7 bases fit TRBD2. CDR1 DFQATT and CDR2 SNEGSKA come from the germline V gene (reference sequence). There are 14 residues in the CDR3. The ends lost 3 bases at V and 5 bases at J; junction bases unmatched: 7.

This clonotype was found many times. This sequence joins TRBV6-5 and TRBJ2-5, with D possibly matching TRBD1 (6 bases). The germline CDR1 and CDR2 sequences are MNHEY and SVGAGI. This CDR3 contains 15 residues. The ends were cut back, 0 bases at V and 5 bases at J, with 13 bases in the middle. Written as DNA, the CDR3 is TGTGCCAGCAGTTACTCGTGGACAGAAGCCGAGACCCAGTACTTC. Amino acid sequence: CASSYSWTEAETQYF.

The gene calls are TRBV7-3 and TRBJ2-1, with 11 bases identical to TRBD1. Losses at the gene ends were 8 bases for V and 9 bases for J; bases not matched to a gene: 6. This CDR3 has 13 residues. Germline V gives CDR1 SGHTA, CDR2 FQGTGA. DNA for the CDR3: TGTGCCAGCGGGACAGGGGGGAGCACTGAGCAGTTCTTC. The encoded protein is CASGTGGSTEQFF. Full variable domain (remainder filled in from reference TRBV7-3 and TRBJ2-1): GAGVSQTPSNKVTEKGKYVELRCDPISGHTALYWYRQSLGQGPEFLIYFQGTGAADDSGLPNDRFFAVRPEGSVSTLKIQRTERGDSAVYLCASGTGGSTEQFFGPGTRLTVL.

This chain uses TRBV19 with TRBJ2-1, with D possibly matching TRBD1 (7 bases). The CDR3 length is 17 residues. Germline values: CDR1 LNHDA, CDR2 SQIVND (reference sequence). Deletions cut 5 bases from V and 0 bases from J, with 17 bases between. For the CDR3, the DNA is TGTGCCAGTAGTCCGGAGGGGACAGTTACCTCCTACAATGAGCAGTTCTTC. This translates into CASSPEGTVTSYNEQFF.

Only a few counts were recorded for this clonotype. The chain combines TRBV14 with TRBJ2-7, with D uncertain. This CDR3 contains 16 residues. Germline V CDR1 and CDR2: SGHDN, FVKESK. The germline V and J ends were trimmed by 0 bases and 3 bases, with 15 bases remaining between them. In DNA, the CDR3 is TGTGCCAGCAGCCAAGATCCCAGCATCCTCTTCTACGAGCAGTACTTC. It yields the protein CASSQDPSILFYEQYF.

This clonotype showed up many times. The chain has TRBV7-9 and TRBJ2-3; D unclear. Trimming removed 5 bases at V and 6 bases at J, with 9 bases between. Germline CDR1 and CDR2: SEHNR and FQNEAQ (reference sequence). This CDR3 contains 12 residues. The CDR3 nucleotides read TGTGCCAGCAGCAAGAGTGGGGATACGCAGTATTTT. This sequence encodes CASSKSGDTQYF.

This clonotype came up many times. V and J are TRBV7-8 and TRBJ2-3; 10 bases match TRBD2. CDR3 length: 15 residues. The V gene's germline CDR1 is SGHVS and CDR2 FQNEAQ. After removal of 6 bases from V and 5 bases from J, the junction contained 8 bases not matched to a gene. The CDR3 DNA reads as TGTGCCAGCAGTAATCGGGTAGCGGGAGGAGATACGCAGTATTTT. Encoded protein: CASSNRVAGGDTQYF.

This clonotype was recorded at least ten times. The rearrangement links TRBV27 to TRBJ2-1; TRBD2 matches at 8 bases. In germline, CDR1 is MNHEY, CDR2 SMNVEV (reference sequence). V lost 4 bases to trimming and J lost 4 bases; unmatched junction nucleotides: 6. CDR3 length: 15 amino acids. The CDR3 DNA is TGTGCCAGCAGTTCACGGACTAGCTCTTACAATGAGCAGTTCTTC. This sequence encodes CASSSRTSSYNEQFF.

This clonotype was detected ten times or more. V usage is TRBV20-1 and J usage is TRBJ2-7; TRBD2 aligns across 11 bases. Germline CDR1 is DFQATT and CDR2 is SNEGSKA (reference sequence). Trimming removed 0 bases from V and 5 bases from J; junction bases left unmatched: 9. There are 16 residues in the CDR3. CDR3 bases: TGCAGTGCTAGAGATCGCCTAGCGGGAGGAACGGACGAGCAGTACTTC. Amino acid sequence: CSARDRLAGGTDEQYF.

In this sample, this clonotype turned up many times. This CDR3 is CASSYNDVEAFF. The CDR3 nucleotides read TGTGCCAGCAGTTACAACGATGTTGAAGCTTTCTTT. The chain employs TRBV6-5 and TRBJ1-1; no firm D call. The CDR3 has 12 amino acids. V lost 2 bases, J lost 7 bases, and 8 bases lay in between. Germline V gene sequence: CDR1 MNHEY, CDR2 SVGAGI.

This clonotype was found many times. The chain has TRBV19 and TRBJ2-1; 12 bases map to TRBD2. CDR1 is LNHDA, CDR2 SQIVND, per germline (reference sequence). The CDR3 runs 16 residues. Trimming took 3 bases from V and 4 from J; bases not matched to a gene: 4. As DNA, the CDR3 is TGTGCCAGTAGTATTTTTGGGACTAGCGGGTACAATGAGCAGTTCTTC. Its protein is CASSIFGTSGYNEQFF.

On this clonotype itself: This clone may be a read error of a much larger clone one base away. The chain is built from TRBV5-1 and TRBJ2-1, with TRBD2 matching 7 bases. This CDR3 is 14 amino acids long. In germline, CDR1 is SGHRS, CDR2 YFSETQ. Germline trimming cut 6 bases from V and 9 bases from J; bases unmatched to any gene: 12. The CDR3 coding sequence is TGCGCCAGCAAGGGGACTAACTTAGGGAGTGAGCAGTTCTTC. This encodes CASKGTNLGSEQFF.